This T cell receptor (beta chain) was sequenced in a study of blood T cell repertoires in COVID-19. Germline V gene lookup returns CDR1 MDHEN and CDR2 SYDVKM. V was trimmed by 4 bases and J by 5 bases, leaving 18 bases between them. The CDR3 loop spans 16 amino acids. Original handling: Nucleated cell counts were estimated from reference gene primer amplification. Profiled with immunoSEQ multiplex PCR; TCRdb holds only in-frame clones, not every one. The DNA gave D and trimming, while V, J and clone size come from that table. The table lists about 130,000 clones, around 88% of them singletons. This chain connects TRBV28 to TRBJ1-5; TRBD1 might be the D (6 bases). The TCR originated in a man aged 50 to 60 with active or convalescent COVID-19. Sequencing input: peripheral blood. The CDR3 region has the DNA TGTGCCAGCAGTTACCAGAGAGGGGGTCAAGATCAGCCCCAGCATTTT. Translating gives CASSYQRGGQDQPQHF.